The T cell receptor beta chain described here comes from a study of OX40 agonist ivuxolimab in advanced cancers. Study-level information: Ivuxolimab, which is an agonistic anti-OX40 (CD134) antibody, was administered to the patients.

By sample fraction, this clone is medium-sized. Antigen specificity is unknown. General study results and limits: At 0.1 to 3.0 mg/kg and by week 6, CD4+ and CD8+ T cells in the blood had expanded clonally.

The germline V gene has CDR1 MGHRA and CDR2 YSYEKL. Trimming pared 6 bases from V and 9 bases from J, leaving 12 bases between. There are 13 residues in the CDR3. Only in-frame clones appear in the TCRdb table, and some are missing; sequencing was by immunoSEQ multiplex PCR. The sample records more than 60,000 clones, 80% to 85% being singletons. A history of autoimmune disease or systemic immunosuppression excluded patients. V gene TRBV4-1 combines with J gene TRBJ1-6; D perhaps matches TRBD1 (5 bases). Sample: CD4+ or CD8+ T cells sorted from blood, taken in a trial of the OX40 agonist ivuxolimab. This sequence originates from an adult with an advanced solid tumor such as melanoma, head and neck, liver or kidney cancer. The CDR3 DNA reads as TGCGCCAGCAGAACTCCAGGGACTTCACCCCTCCACTTT. It encodes CASRTPGTSPLHF.